The next 14 T cell receptor beta chains were all read from a single sample in a study of T cell responses to AZD1222 COVID-19 vaccine. Clones were read by immunoSEQ multiplex PCR, and TCRdb kept only the in-frame ones, dropping some. The sample consists of roughly 100,000 clones, about 92% of them appearing once. Sequencing was performed on peripheral blood, taken on day 0 of AZD1222 vaccination. Every receptor here comes from an adult in good health.

This chain uses TRBV6-5 with TRBJ1-5, with 10 bases that match TRBD1. The germline CDR1 and CDR2 sequences are MNHEY and SVGAGI. Losses at the gene ends were 6 bases for V and 6 bases for J; bases not matched to a gene: 8. The CDR3 sequence is 15 residues long. This chain's CDR3 is CASRPTGGASQPQHF. CDR3 bases: TGTGCCAGCAGACCGACAGGGGGCGCGTCTCAGCCCCAGCATTTT.

The chain has TRBV4-2 and TRBJ1-3; no definite D call. The CDR3 runs to 15 residues. The V and J ends lost 1 base and 2 bases respectively, with 9 bases between them. Per germline, CDR1 LGHNA and CDR2 YNFKEQ. This chain's CDR3 is CASSQVRAAGNTIYF. The DNA of the CDR3 is TGTGCCAGCAGCCAAGTACGGGCGGCTGGAAACACCATATATTTT.

The gene calls are TRBV6-5 and TRBJ2-7; D remains ambiguous. The CDR3 extends over 13 amino acids. CDR1 is MNHEY and CDR2 is SVGAGI in the germline V gene. With 2 bases removed from V and 4 bases from J, the gap between germline ends came to 9 bases. The CDR3 protein is CASSYRDRYEQYF. CDR3 DNA: TGTGCCAGCAGTTACAGGGATAGGTACGAGCAGTACTTC.

This sequence joins TRBV7-3 and TRBJ1-2, with D maybe TRBD1 (5 bases). The CDR3 covers 15 residues. Trimming removed 4 bases from V and 4 bases from J, with 16 bases in between. CDR1 and CDR2 from the germline V gene are SGHTA and FQGTGA. The CDR3 nucleotides read TGTGCCAGCAGCTCTGACCCGAGGGGAGGCTATGGCTACACCTTC. Translation: CASSSDPRGGYGYTF.

V gene TRBV6-5 combines with J gene TRBJ2-7; no clear D gene. This CDR3 comprises 13 residues. The germline CDR1 and CDR2 sequences are MNHEY and SVGAGI. Trimming left V 4 bases short and J 0 bases short, with 7 bases between. Written as DNA, the CDR3 is TGTGCCAGCAGTTCAGTGAGCTCCTACGAGCAGTACTTC. As protein: CASSSVSSYEQYF.

The chain links TRBV27 to TRBJ1-5; D remains ambiguous. Germline values: CDR1 MNHEY, CDR2 SMNVEV (reference sequence). The CDR3 totals 14 residues. V was shortened by 5 bases and J by 2 bases, with 10 bases between the two germline ends. The CDR3 sequence: CASSMVGGNQPQHF. The DNA for the CDR3 is TGTGCCAGCAGTATGGTCGGAGGCAATCAGCCCCAGCATTTT.

The rearrangement uses TRBV14 and TRBJ2-7; D may correspond to TRBD1 or TRBD2 (5 bases each). CDR1 and CDR2 (germline): SGHDN, FVKESK. Trimming removed 4 bases at V and 6 bases at J, with 13 bases between. The CDR3 loop spans 13 amino acids. The chain's CDR3 is CASSLGTFGEQYF. Here the CDR3 DNA reads TGTGCCAGCAGCCTCGGGACCTTCGGCGAGCAGTACTTC.

This rearrangement joins TRBV9 to TRBJ1-1, with D perhaps matching TRBD1 (6 bases). CDR1 is SGDLS, CDR2 YYNGEE, per germline. The CDR3 is 14 residues long. V was shortened by 4 bases and J by 4 bases, with 14 bases between the two germline ends. CDR3 DNA sequence: TGTGCCAGCAGCATACAGGGCTCGGGCACTGAAGCTTTCTTT. It encodes CASSIQGSGTEAFF.

V usage is TRBV3-1 (or the pseudogene TRBV3-2) and J usage is TRBJ1-2, with D possibly TRBD1 on 5 matching bases. The CDR3 is 16 residues long. From germline, CDR1 is LGHDT and CDR2 YNNKEL (reference sequence). V was clipped by 2 bases and J by 0 bases, with 13 bases between them. CDR3 coding DNA: TGTGCCAGCAGCCAATTCGGGACGGACCCTAACTATGGCTACACCTTC. Translation gives CASSQFGTDPNYGYTF.

V and J are TRBV23-1 and TRBJ2-5, with D hard to call. TRBV23-1 has ORF status, its function being uncertain. Trimming removed 4 bases from V and 5 bases from J, with 8 bases in between. The CDR3 length is 12 residues. The CDR3 here is CASSRLWETQYF. DNA of the CDR3: TGCGCCAGCAGTCGGTTGTGGGAGACCCAGTACTTC.

The J gene is TRBJ1-1, the V gene TRBV2; no clear D gene. This CDR3 spans 13 amino acids. V lost 8 bases and J lost 1, with 11 bases in between. Germline assignment: CDR1 SNHLY and CDR2 FYNNEI. The CDR3 nucleotides are TGTGCCAGCTCGGTCATCCAGAACACTGAAGCTTTCTTT. Its translation: CASSVIQNTEAFF.

The chain combines TRBV30 with TRBJ1-2, with D unclear. CDR3 length: 12 residues. Germline V CDR1 and CDR2: GTSNPN, SVGIG (reference sequence). V gave up 1 base and J gave up 6 bases, with 9 bases separating them. Written as DNA, the CDR3 is TGTGCCTGGAGTGGGCCTGGGGATGGCTACACCTTC. Its protein product is CAWSGPGDGYTF. The whole variable domain, filled in from reference TRBV30 and TRBJ1-2, reads SQTIHQWPATLVQPVGSPLSLECTVEGTSNPNLYWYRQAAGRGLQLLFYSVGIGQISSEVPQNLSASRPQDRQFILSSKKLLLSDSGFYLCAWSGPGDGYTFGSGTRLTVV.

With respect to this clone: Different DNA sequences within this sample yield the same CDR3. This chain joins TRBV5-1 and TRBJ1-5, with 8 bases aligning to TRBD1. This CDR3 comprises 14 residues. The V gene's germline CDR1 is SGHRS and CDR2 YFSETQ. V lost 4 bases to trimming and J lost 5 bases; unmatched junction nucleotides: 5. The DNA of the CDR3 is TGCGCCAGCAGCCCCGACAGGGGCGATCAGCCCCAGCATTTT. It is translated as CASSPDRGDQPQHF.

The J gene is TRBJ1-2, the V gene TRBV4-3, with D unresolved. Per the germline V gene, CDR1 is LGHNA and CDR2 is YSLEER. Trimming removed 0 bases from V and 0 bases from J, with 17 bases in between. CDR3 length: 18 amino acids. The CDR3, as DNA: TGCGCCAGCAGCCAAGATGGGGTCCGACCCAATTCTAACTATGGCTACACCTTC. Protein sequence: CASSQDGVRPNSNYGYTF.